These 21 T cell receptor beta chains were all obtained from the same sample, sequenced in a study of T-cell reconstitution after alpha-beta-depleted transplantation in children. Unique molecular identifiers were incorporated when the TCRbeta library was constructed. MiXCR was run by TCRdb on the PCR reads, yielding one entry per CDR3 protein. The sample yields some 500,000 distinct CDR3 sequences, about 33% seen once. The source material was PBMCs from the stem cell graft donor, sampled from the stem cell graft. These receptors were obtained from a human donor who donated a stem cell graft to a child with aplastic anemia.

This clonotype showed up just a few times. The chain joins TRBV7-7 to TRBJ2-3; D tentatively fits TRBD1 or TRBD2 (6 bases each). Trimming removed 1 base from V and 1 base from J, with 21 bases in between. The germline V gene encodes CDR1 SSHAT and CDR2 FNYEAQ (reference sequence). This CDR3 contains 19 residues. The CDR3 bases are TGTGCCAGCAGCTTAGATTACGACAGGAGGAGGGACGGCACAGATACGCAGTATTTT. It codes for CASSLDYDRRRDGTDTQYF.

Here the CDR3 DNA reads TGTGCCAGCAGTGAATTAGAAGCTTACGAGCAGTACGTC. It is translated as CASSELEAYEQYV. The chain couples TRBV6-1 to TRBJ2-7; D is undetermined. CDR1 is MNHNS and CDR2 is SASEGT in the germline V gene. Trimming removed 2 bases at V and 4 bases at J, with 9 bases between. The CDR3 loop spans 13 amino acids.

This clonotype was observed a few times. CDR3 loop: CASSYSFSSYEQYF. The CDR3 coding sequence is TGTGCCAGCAGTTACTCGTTTAGCTCCTACGAGCAGTACTTC. The V gene is TRBV6-5, the J gene TRBJ2-7; D ambiguous. CDR3 size: 14 residues. V shed 0 bases and J shed 0 bases, with 6 bases lying between them. Germline V gives CDR1 MNHEY, CDR2 SVGAGI.

The rearrangement links TRBV29-1 to TRBJ2-2, with 9 bases fitting TRBD1. V shed 6 bases and J 1 base; nucleotides not matched to a gene: 3. CDR3 length equals 14 residues. Germline-derived CDR1 and CDR2 are SQVTM and ANQGSEA. The CDR3 DNA reads as TGCAGCGTGCGGGACAGGGTGAACACCGGGGAGCTGTTTTTT. Its protein is CSVRDRVNTGELFF.

This chain joins TRBV2 and TRBJ1-2; D is uncertain. The CDR3 is 17 amino acids. V gave up 7 bases and J gave up 8 bases, with 29 bases separating them. CDR1 and CDR2 (germline): SNHLY, FYNNEI. The CDR3 reads CASIWLGSRTVGGGYTF. As DNA, the CDR3 is TGTGCCAGCATTTGGTTGGGTTCCCGAACAGTAGGCGGAGGCTACACCTTC.

The chain combines TRBV6-2 or TRBV6-3 with TRBJ2-4, with 11 bases fitting TRBD2. Germline lookup yields CDR1 MNHEY and CDR2 SVGEGT. V was pared by 6 bases and J by 8 bases, with 3 bases of the junction left unmatched. This CDR3 is built from 13 residues. This chain's CDR3 is CASRVAGGDIQYF. CDR3 bases: TGTGCCAGCAGGGTAGCGGGGGGGGACATTCAGTACTTC.

This clonotype came up once. The J gene is TRBJ1-3, the V gene TRBV5-1, with D perhaps TRBD1 (6 bases). This CDR3 contains 15 residues. V lost 4 bases and J lost 0, with 11 bases in between. Germline V gene data show CDR1 as SGHRS and CDR2 as YFSETQ. The CDR3 bases are TGCGCCAGCAGCCCGGGACACTCCTCTGGAAACACCATATATTTT. Residues: CASSPGHSSGNTIYF.

V and J are TRBV29-1 and TRBJ2-1; D gene ambiguous. The germline V gene has CDR1 SQVTM and CDR2 ANQGSEA. CDR3 length: 12 amino acids. V was pared by 5 bases and J by 5 bases, with 10 bases between. The CDR3 DNA follows: TGCAGCGTTCATCGGGCTAACAATGAGCAGTTCTTC. This codes for CSVHRANNEQFF.

V is TRBV27 and J is TRBJ1-2, with D maybe TRBD1 (5 bases). Trimming pared 0 bases from V and 7 bases from J, leaving 15 bases between. Germline V gene data show CDR1 as MNHEY and CDR2 as SMNVEV (reference sequence). CDR3 length equals 15 residues. The CDR3 DNA is TGTGCCAGCAGTTTATCGCCGACAGTCGGCTCTGGCTACACCTTC. This translates into CASSLSPTVGSGYTF.

This chain connects TRBV4-3 to TRBJ1-3; 10 bases are shared with TRBD1. The germline V gene has CDR1 LGHNA and CDR2 YSLEER. V lost 3 bases to trimming and J lost 3 bases; unmatched junction nucleotides: 5. The CDR3 sequence is 16 residues long. The CDR3 nucleotides read TGCGCCAGCAGCCAGGATGGACAGGGGGATGGAAACACCATATATTTT. This gives the protein CASSQDGQGDGNTIYF.

This chain connects TRBV20-1 to TRBJ2-3, with D uncertain. The CDR3 length is 13 residues. Germline assignment: CDR1 DFQATT and CDR2 SNEGSKA (reference sequence). Between the trimmed V and J ends, which lost 3 bases and 4 bases, there was a span of 11 bases. The CDR3 is CSARRSRADTQYF. The CDR3 region has the DNA TGCAGTGCTAGGCGATCCCGGGCAGATACGCAGTATTTT.

This chain connects TRBV29-1 to TRBJ2-3; 10 bases map to TRBD1. CDR1 and CDR2 from the germline V gene are SQVTM and ANQGSEA. The CDR3 loop spans 14 amino acids. After removal of 6 bases from V and 2 bases from J, the junction contained 5 bases not matched to a gene. The CDR3 reads CSVGTGALTDTQYF. The CDR3 region has the DNA TGCAGCGTAGGGACAGGGGCGCTCACAGATACGCAGTATTTT.

This chain uses TRBV27 with TRBJ1-6; a possible D gene is TRBD1 (5 bases). CDR3 size: 15 residues. Germline V CDR1 and CDR2: MNHEY, SMNVEV (reference sequence). V was pared by 3 bases and J by 7 bases, with 13 bases between. The CDR3 DNA sequence: TGTGCCAGCAGTTTTATGGGGGTGGAAAATTCACCCCTCCACTTT. Residues: CASSFMGVENSPLHF.

V usage is TRBV6-2 or TRBV6-3 and J usage is TRBJ2-5; TRBD2 matches 13 bases. Germline CDR1 and CDR2: MNHEY and SVGEGT. The CDR3 length is 17 residues. J lost 5 bases, V lost 7 bases, and 13 bases had no gene match. CDR3 protein: CASIRGLAGVKLETQYF. The CDR3 DNA is TGTGCCAGCATCCGAGGACTAGCGGGAGTGAAATTGGAGACCCAGTACTTC.

V and J are TRBV30 and TRBJ1-1; maybe TRBD1 (6 bases). CDR1 GTSNPN and CDR2 SVGIG come from the germline V gene (reference sequence). V lost 4 bases and J lost 0, with 12 bases in between. This CDR3 spans 14 amino acids. This CDR3 reads CAWNRDRMNTEAFF. For the CDR3, the DNA is TGTGCCTGGAACAGGGATAGAATGAACACTGAAGCTTTCTTT.

J is TRBJ1-5 and V is TRBV30; no firm D call. Germline lookup yields CDR1 GTSNPN and CDR2 SVGIG (reference sequence). Trimming took off 1 base at V and 0 bases at J, with 10 bases between the two ends. The length of the CDR3 is 15 residues. CDR3 sequence (DNA): TGTGCCTGGAGTGCCGGTTGGATTAGCAATCAGCCCCAGCATTTT. Protein: CAWSAGWISNQPQHF.

For the CDR3, the DNA is TGTGCCAGCAGCTTAGAAGGCCCATATTCACCCCTCCACTTT. Translating it yields CASSLEGPYSPLHF. The chain carries TRBV11-2 and TRBJ1-6, with D unresolved. Germline CDR1 is SGHAT and CDR2 is FQNNGV. The CDR3 is 14 residues long. The V and J ends lost 0 bases and 8 bases respectively, with 8 bases between them.

The rearrangement joins TRBV3-1 to TRBJ2-2; D is ambiguous. Trimming stripped 4 bases from V and 1 base from J, with 13 bases between. CDR3 length: 16 amino acids. Germline V CDR1 and CDR2: LGHDT, YNNKEL (reference sequence). CDR3 in amino acids: CASSPAKGWNTGELFF. The CDR3 nucleotides are TGTGCCAGCAGCCCCGCGAAAGGGTGGAACACCGGGGAGCTGTTTTTT.

V gene TRBV5-4 combines with J gene TRBJ1-4, with a tentative D call TRBD1 (6 bases). The CDR3 length is 14 residues. V lost 2 bases and J 4 bases, leaving 9 bases between the germline ends. Germline CDR1 is SGHNT and CDR2 is YYREEE (reference sequence). In DNA form, the CDR3 reads TGTGCCAGCAGCTTTCAGGGGTTTAATGAAAAACTGTTTTTT. Protein: CASSFQGFNEKLFF.

This clonotype was picked up a small number of times. The chain joins TRBV5-6 to TRBJ1-1; D is undetermined. The germline gives CDR1 SGHDT, CDR2 YYEEEE. The V and J ends lost 1 base and 3 bases respectively, with 10 bases between them. The CDR3 runs to 14 residues. The CDR3 nucleotides read TGTGCCAGCAGCTTGATCCAGGTACACACTGAAGCTTTCTTT. It translates to CASSLIQVHTEAFF.

This clonotype was counted a single time. This chain joins TRBV15 and TRBJ1-5; no firm D call. The CDR3 contains 15 residues. Trimming shortened V by 0 bases and J by 7 bases, and 13 bases separated the two germline ends. Germline CDR1 is LNHNV and CDR2 is YYDKDF (reference sequence). In DNA, the CDR3 is TGTGCCACCAGCAGAGATCCATCAGGAGCCCAGCCCCAGCATTTT. It specifies CATSRDPSGAQPQHF.